The clone carrying this TCR beta chain was counted many times. Its antigen is unknown. V shed 2 bases, J shed 8 bases, and the junction held 8 bases outside the gene matches. CDR3 size: 15 residues. The germline gives CDR1 SNHLY, CDR2 FYNNEI. cDNA synthesis used the whole RNA isolate, giving expressed TCRB sequences. Sequencing was performed with immunoSEQ multiplex PCR; in TCRdb, only in-frame clones are kept and a portion is missing. The sample lists under 250,000 clones, approximately 10% seen once, with 1% to 1.5% in the top ten. These data belong to a study of beta chain features in type 1 diabetes. Findings of the study overall: Fewer junction insertions and more nucleotide deletions appeared in type 1 diabetes patients.

This sequence joins TRBV2 and TRBJ2-1; TRBD2 aligns across 8 bases. This TCR was sampled from a man aged 18 to 35 in good health. What was sequenced was central memory CD4+ T cells from blood. DNA of the CDR3: TGTGCCAGCAGTGAACTGGGACTAGTTAGGGATGAGCAGTTCTTC. This sequence encodes CASSELGLVRDEQFF.